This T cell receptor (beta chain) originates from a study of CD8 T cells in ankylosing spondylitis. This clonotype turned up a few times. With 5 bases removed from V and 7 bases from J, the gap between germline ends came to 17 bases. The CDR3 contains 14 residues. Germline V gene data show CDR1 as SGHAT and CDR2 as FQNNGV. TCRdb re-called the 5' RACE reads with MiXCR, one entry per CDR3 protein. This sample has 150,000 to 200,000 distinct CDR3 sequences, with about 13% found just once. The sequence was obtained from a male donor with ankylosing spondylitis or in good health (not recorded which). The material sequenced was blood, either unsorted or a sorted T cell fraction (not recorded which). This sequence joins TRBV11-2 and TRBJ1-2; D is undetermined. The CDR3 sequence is CASSLLLDGSGYTF. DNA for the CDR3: TGTGCCAGCAGCCTACTACTGGATGGTAGTGGCTACACCTTC. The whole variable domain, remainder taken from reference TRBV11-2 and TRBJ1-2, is EAGVAQSPRYKIIEKRQSVAFWCNPISGHATLYWYQQILGQGPKLLIQFQNNGVVDDSQLPKDRFSAERLKGVDSTLKIQPAKLEDSAVYLCASSLLLDGSGYTFGSGTRLTVV.